This TCR beta chain was identified during a study of T cell changes during pregnancy in multiple sclerosis. This clone was counted between two and nine times. The assay was immunoSEQ multiplex PCR, and TCRdb's table has in-frame clones only and misses some. The table records roughly 76,000 clones, 85% to 95% of them present only once. The V gene's germline CDR1 is SGHTA and CDR2 FQGNSA. Trimming cost V 0 bases and J 6 bases, with 20 bases left between them. The CDR3 length is 17 residues. The receptor comes from a female donor with multiple sclerosis, enrolled in a pregnancy study. The material sequenced was CD4+ T cells from peripheral blood mononuclear cells, taken in the second trimester of pregnancy. V gene TRBV7-2 combines with J gene TRBJ1-2; TRBD1 is a possible D gene (5 bases). CDR3 sequence: CASSLARGTTSLDGYTF. CDR3 DNA: TGTGCCAGCAGCTTAGCGCGGGGGACGACCTCATTGGATGGCTACACCTTC.